The clone carrying this T cell receptor beta chain came up once. The antigen remains undetermined. These data are taken from a study of shared clonotypes between healthy human individuals. Study details: Used for every donor were three CD4 naive, three CD4 memory, two CD8 naive and one CD8 memory plate.

Germline V gene lookup returns CDR1 GTSNPN and CDR2 SVGIG (reference sequence). Trimming stripped 2 bases from V and 8 bases from J, with 12 bases between. This CDR3 contains 12 residues. Measured with immunoSEQ multiplex PCR; TCRdb has only the in-frame clones, and not every one. Among a few million clones listed, roughly nine tenths were seen once. Donors were healthy HIV-negative adults without recent acute infections or vaccinations. Points from the study as a whole: Donor scarcity curtailed the genetic and exposure-history diversity represented herein.

The sample consisted of naive CD4+ T cells sorted from blood. The sample's subset: CD45RA+ positively selected. The V and J genes are TRBV30 and TRBJ1-2; D is ambiguous. The TCR originated in a man younger than 35 in good health. CDR3 DNA sequence: TGTGCCTGGAGTCCCTCAACGGGAGGCTACACCTTC. Translated, it gives CAWSPSTGGYTF.